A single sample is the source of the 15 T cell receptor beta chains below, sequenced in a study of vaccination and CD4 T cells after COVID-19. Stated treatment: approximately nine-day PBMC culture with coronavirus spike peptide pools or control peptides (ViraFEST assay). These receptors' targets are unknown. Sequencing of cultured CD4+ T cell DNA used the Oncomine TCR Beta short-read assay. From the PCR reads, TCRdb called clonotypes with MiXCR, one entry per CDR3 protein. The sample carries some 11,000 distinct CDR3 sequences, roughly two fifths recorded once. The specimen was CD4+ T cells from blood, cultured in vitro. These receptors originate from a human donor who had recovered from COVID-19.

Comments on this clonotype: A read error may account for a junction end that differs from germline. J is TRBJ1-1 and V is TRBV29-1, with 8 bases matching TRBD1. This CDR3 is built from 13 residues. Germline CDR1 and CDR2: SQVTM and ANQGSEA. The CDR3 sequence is CSVEEDRVAEVFF. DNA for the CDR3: TGCAGCGTTGAGGAGGACAGGGTGGCTGAAGTTTTCTTT.

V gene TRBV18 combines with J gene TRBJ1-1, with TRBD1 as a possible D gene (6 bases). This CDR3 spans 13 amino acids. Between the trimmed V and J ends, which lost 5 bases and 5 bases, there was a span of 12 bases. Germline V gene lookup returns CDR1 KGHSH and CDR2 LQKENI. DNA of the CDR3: TGTGCCAGCTCAGTAACAGGGTGGACTGAAGCTTTCTTT. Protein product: CASSVTGWTEAFF. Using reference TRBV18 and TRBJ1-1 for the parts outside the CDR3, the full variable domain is NAGVMQNPRHLVRRRGQEARLRCSPMKGHSHVYWYRQLPEEGLKFMVYLQKENIIDESGMPKERFSAEFPKEGPSILRIQQVVRGDSAAYFCASSVTGWTEAFFGQGTRLTVV.

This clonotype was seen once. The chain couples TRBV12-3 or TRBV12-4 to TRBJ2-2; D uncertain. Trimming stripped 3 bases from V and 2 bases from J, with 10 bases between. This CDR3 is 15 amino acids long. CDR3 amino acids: CASSLWLFNTGELFF. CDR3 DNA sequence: TGTGCCAGCAGTTTGTGGCTTTTTAACACCGGGGAGCTGTTTTTT.

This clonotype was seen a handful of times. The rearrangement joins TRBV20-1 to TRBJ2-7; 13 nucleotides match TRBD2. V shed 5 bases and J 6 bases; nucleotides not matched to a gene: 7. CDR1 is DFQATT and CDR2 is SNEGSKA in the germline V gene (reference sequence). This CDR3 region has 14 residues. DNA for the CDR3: TGCAGTGCTGGACTAGCGGGAGTCTCTACCGAGCAGTACTTC. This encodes CSAGLAGVSTEQYF.

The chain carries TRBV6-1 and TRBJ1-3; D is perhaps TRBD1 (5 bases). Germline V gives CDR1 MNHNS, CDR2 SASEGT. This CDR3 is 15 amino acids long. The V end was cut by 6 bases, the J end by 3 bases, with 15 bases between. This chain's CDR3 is CASRAGTAIGNTIYF. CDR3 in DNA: TGTGCCAGCAGAGCAGGGACCGCAATTGGAAACACCATATATTTT.

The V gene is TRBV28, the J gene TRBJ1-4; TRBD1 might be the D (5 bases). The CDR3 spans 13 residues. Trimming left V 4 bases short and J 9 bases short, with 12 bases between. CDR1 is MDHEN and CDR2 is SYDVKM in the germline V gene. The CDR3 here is CASSSGQDKKLFF. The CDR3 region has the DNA TGTGCCAGCAGTTCTGGGCAGGACAAAAAACTGTTTTTT.

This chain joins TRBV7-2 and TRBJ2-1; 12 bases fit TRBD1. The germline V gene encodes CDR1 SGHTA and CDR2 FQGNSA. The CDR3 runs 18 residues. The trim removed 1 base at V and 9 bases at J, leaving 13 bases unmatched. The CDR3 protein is CASSLVVSGQGARVEQFF. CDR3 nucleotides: TGTGCCAGCAGCTTAGTAGTCTCGGGACAGGGGGCGCGGGTTGAGCAGTTCTTC.

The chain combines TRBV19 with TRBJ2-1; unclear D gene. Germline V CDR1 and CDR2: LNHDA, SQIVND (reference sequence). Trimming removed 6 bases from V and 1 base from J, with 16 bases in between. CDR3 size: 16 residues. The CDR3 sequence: CASRGAVAESYNEQFF. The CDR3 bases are TGTGCCAGTAGGGGCGCGGTCGCGGAATCCTACAATGAGCAGTTCTTC. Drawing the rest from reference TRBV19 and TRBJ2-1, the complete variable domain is DGGITQSPKYLFRKEGQNVTLSCEQNLNHDAMYWYRQDPGQGLRLIYYSQIVNDFQKGDIAEGYSVSREKKESFPLTVTSAQKNPTAFYLCASRGAVAESYNEQFFGPGTRLTVL.

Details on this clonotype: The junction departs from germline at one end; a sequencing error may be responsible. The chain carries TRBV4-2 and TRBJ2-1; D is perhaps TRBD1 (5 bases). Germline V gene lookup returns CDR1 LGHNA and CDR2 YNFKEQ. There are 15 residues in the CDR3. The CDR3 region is CTSSQGAGYGNEQFF. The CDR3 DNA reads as TGTACCAGCAGCCAAGGGGCAGGGTATGGGAATGAGCAGTTCTTC.

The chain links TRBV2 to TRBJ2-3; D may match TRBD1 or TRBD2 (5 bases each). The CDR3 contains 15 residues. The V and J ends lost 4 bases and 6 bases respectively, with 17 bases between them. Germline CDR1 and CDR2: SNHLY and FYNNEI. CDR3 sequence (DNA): TGTGCCAGCAGTGGCCTAGCTCTCGGGGCGGATACGCAGTATTTT. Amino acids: CASSGLALGADTQYF.

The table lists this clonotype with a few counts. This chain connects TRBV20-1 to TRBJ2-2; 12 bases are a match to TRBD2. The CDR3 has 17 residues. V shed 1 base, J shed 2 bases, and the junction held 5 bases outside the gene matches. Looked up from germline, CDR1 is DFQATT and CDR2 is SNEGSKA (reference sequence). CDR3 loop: CSARAASGRVNTGELFF. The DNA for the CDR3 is TGCAGTGCTAGAGCGGCTAGCGGGAGGGTTAACACCGGGGAGCTGTTTTTT.

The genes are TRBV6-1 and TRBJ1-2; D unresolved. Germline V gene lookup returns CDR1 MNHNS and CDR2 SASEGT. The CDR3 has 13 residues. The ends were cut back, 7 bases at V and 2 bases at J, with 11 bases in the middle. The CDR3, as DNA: TGTGCCAGCACCCAGGTGGGGAACTATGGCTACACCTTC. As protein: CASTQVGNYGYTF.

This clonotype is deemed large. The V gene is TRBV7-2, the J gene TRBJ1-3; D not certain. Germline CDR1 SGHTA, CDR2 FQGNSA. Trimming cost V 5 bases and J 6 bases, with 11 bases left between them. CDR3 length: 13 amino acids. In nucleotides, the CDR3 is TGTGCCAGCAGCCCCTACATTGAAAACACCATATATTTT. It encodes CASSPYIENTIYF.

DNA for the CDR3: TGTGCCAGCAGCTTAGTGCAGGCGGGAGGGTCGCCAGATACGCAGTATTTT. This encodes CASSLVQAGGSPDTQYF. The chain combines TRBV7-8 with TRBJ2-3; 9 nucleotides agree with TRBD2. The J segment lost 4 bases and the V segment lost 1 base, leaving 9 bases of the junction unmatched. Germline V gene sequence: CDR1 SGHVS, CDR2 FQNEAQ. This CDR3 region has 17 residues.

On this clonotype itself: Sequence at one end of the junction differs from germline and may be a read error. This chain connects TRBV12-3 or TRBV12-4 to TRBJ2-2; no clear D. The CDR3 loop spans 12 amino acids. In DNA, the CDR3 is TGTGCCAGCAGTCCGGATACCGGCGAGCTGTTTTTT. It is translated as CASSPDTGELFF.